This T cell receptor beta chain was sequenced during a study of cytomegalovirus exposure and HLA in healthy donors. Study outcomes and limitations: TCR association rates varied by HLA locus in a later analysis, with DRB1 highest and HLA-C lowest. A later analysis showed HLA-associated TCR beta chains outstripping equally common others in clonal expansion. In a later analysis, TCR beta V- and J-gene trimming was associated with a missense DCLRE1C variant.

PCR involved 60 Vbeta and 13 Jbeta primers. Data came from immunoSEQ multiplex PCR; TCRdb stores just in-frame clones and leaves some out. Of roughly 100,000 clones in the sample, 66% were seen once. As regards this clone: Its antigen is not known.

The source is a woman in her forties or fifties in good health and CMV-seronegative. The sample was PBMCs.

CDR3 loop: CASSPGQRTYEQYF. The CDR3 DNA sequence: TGTGCCAGCAGCCCCGGACAGAGAACCTACGAGCAGTACTTC. V and J are TRBV13 and TRBJ2-7; the D gene is possibly TRBD1 (6 bases). V was pared by 5 bases and J by 2 bases, with 13 bases between. From germline, CDR1 is PRHDT and CDR2 FYEKMQ (reference sequence). CDR3 length: 14 amino acids.